This TCR beta chain comes out of a study of OX40 agonist ivuxolimab in advanced cancers. Sequencing was performed with immunoSEQ multiplex PCR; in TCRdb, only in-frame clones are kept and a portion is missing. The sample carries approximately 45,000 clones, 80% recorded once. The source was CD4+ or CD8+ T cells sorted from blood, collected in a trial of the OX40 agonist ivuxolimab. This clonotype was sampled from an adult with an advanced solid tumor such as melanoma, head and neck, liver or kidney cancer.

The CDR3 nucleotides read TGCGCCAGCAGCTTGCCAGGGACCGATGAGCAGTTCTTC. Its translation: CASSLPGTDEQFF. This chain joins TRBV5-1 and TRBJ2-1; D assignment may be TRBD1 or TRBD2 (5 bases each). The CDR3 extends over 13 amino acids. CDR1 SGHRS and CDR2 YFSETQ come from the germline V gene. The V end lost 1 base, the J end lost 8 bases, and 10 bases lay between the germline ends.